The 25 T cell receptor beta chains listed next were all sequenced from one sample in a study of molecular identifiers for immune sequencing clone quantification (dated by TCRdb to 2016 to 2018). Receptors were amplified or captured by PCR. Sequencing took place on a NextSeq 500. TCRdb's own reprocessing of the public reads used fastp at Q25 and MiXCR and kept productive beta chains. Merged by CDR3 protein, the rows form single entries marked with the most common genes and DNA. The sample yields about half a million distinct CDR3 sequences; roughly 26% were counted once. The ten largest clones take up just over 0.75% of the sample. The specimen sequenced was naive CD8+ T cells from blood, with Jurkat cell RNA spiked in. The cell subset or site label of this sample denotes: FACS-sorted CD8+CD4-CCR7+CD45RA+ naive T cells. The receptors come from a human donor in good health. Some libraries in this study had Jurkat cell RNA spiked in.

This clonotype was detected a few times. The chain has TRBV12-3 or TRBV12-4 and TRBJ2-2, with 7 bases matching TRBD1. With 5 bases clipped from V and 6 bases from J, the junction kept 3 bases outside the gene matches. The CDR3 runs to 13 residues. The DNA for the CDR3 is TGTGCCAGCAGTATGACAGGGTCCGGGGAGCTGTTTTTT. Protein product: CASSMTGSGELFF.

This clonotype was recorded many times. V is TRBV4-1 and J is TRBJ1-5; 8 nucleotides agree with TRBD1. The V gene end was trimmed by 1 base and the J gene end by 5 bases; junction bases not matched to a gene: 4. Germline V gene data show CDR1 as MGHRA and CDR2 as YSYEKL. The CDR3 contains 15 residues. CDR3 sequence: CASSQAADRDQPQHF. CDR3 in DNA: TGCGCCAGCAGCCAAGCCGCGGACAGGGATCAGCCCCAGCATTTT.

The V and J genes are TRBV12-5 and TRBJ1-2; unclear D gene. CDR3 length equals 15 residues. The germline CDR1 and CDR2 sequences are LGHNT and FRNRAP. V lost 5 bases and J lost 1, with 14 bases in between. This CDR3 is CASGPPLGYNYGYTF. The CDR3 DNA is TGTGCTAGTGGTCCCCCGTTGGGGTATAACTATGGCTACACCTTC.

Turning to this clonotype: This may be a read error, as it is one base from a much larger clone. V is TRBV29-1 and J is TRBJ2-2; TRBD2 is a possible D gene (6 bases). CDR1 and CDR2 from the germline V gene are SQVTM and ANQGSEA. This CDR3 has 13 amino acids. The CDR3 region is CSAEEGITGELVF. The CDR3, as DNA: TGCAGCGCTGAGGAGGGGATCACCGGGGAGCTGGTTTTT.

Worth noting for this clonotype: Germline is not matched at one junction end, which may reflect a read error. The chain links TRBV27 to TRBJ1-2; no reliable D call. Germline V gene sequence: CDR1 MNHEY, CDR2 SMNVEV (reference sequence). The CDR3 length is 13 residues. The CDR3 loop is CASSLNGFYDYTF. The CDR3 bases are TGTGCCAGCAGTTTAAACGGTTTCTATGACTACACCTTC.

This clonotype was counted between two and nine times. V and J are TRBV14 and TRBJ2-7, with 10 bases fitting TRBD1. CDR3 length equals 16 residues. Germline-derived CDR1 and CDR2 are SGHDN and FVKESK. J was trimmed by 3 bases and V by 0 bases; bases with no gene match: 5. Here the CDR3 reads CASSQEPGQGYYEQYF. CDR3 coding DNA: TGTGCCAGCAGCCAAGAACCGGGACAGGGGTACTACGAGCAGTACTTC.

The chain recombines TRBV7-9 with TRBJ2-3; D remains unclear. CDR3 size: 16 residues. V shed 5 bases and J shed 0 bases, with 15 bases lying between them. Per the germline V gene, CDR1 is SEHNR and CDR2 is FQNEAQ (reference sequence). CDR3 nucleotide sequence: TGTGCCAGCAGCCCAGACCGGTCCACTAGCACAGATACGCAGTATTTT. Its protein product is CASSPDRSTSTDTQYF. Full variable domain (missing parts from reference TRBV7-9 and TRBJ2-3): DTGVSQNPRHKITKRGQNVTFRCDPISEHNRLYWYRQTLGQGPEFLTYFQNEAQLEKSRLLSDRFSAERPKGSFSTLEIQRTEQGDSAMYLCASSPDRSTSTDTQYFGPGTRLTVL.

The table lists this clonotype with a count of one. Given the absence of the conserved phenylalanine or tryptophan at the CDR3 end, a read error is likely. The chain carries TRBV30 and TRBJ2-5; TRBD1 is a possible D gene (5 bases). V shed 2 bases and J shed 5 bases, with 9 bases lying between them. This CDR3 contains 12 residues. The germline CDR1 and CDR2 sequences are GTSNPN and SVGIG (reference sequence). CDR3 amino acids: CAWSLDNETQYS. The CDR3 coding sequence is TGTGCCTGGAGTTTGGACAACGAGACCCAGTACTCC.

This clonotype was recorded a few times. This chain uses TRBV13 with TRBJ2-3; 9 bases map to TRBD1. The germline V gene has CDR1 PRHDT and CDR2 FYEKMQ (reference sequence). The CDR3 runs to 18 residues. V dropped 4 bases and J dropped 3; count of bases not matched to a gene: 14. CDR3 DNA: TGTGCCAGCAGCTCCGTCCCGGGACAGGGTTTAGTAACAGATACGCAGTATTTT. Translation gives CASSSVPGQGLVTDTQYF.

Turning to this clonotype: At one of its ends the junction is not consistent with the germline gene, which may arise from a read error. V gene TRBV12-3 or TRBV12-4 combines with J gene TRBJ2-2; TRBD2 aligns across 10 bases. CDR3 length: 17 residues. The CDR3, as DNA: TGTGCCAGCAGACCACAGACACTAGCGGGAAGGGCCGGGGGGCTGTTTTTT. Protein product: CASRPQTLAGRAGGLFF.

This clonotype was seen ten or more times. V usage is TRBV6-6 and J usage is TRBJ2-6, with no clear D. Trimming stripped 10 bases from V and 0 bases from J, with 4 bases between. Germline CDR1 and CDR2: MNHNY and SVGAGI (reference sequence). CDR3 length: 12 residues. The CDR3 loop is CATFSGANVLTF. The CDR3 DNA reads TGTGCCACCTTCTCTGGGGCCAACGTCCTGACTTTC.

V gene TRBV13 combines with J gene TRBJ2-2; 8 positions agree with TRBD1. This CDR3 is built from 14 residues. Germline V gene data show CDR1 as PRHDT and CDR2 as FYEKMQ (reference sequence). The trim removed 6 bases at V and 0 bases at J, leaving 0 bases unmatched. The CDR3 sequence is CASRQGANTGELFF. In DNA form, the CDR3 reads TGTGCCAGCAGACAGGGGGCGAACACCGGGGAGCTGTTTTTT.

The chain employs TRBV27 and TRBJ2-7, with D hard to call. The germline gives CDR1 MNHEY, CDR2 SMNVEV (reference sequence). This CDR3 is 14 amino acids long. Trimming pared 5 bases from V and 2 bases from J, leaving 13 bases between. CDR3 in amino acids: CASSPGVGAYEQYF. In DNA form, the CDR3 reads TGTGCCAGCAGTCCTGGGGTTGGAGCCTACGAGCAGTACTTC.

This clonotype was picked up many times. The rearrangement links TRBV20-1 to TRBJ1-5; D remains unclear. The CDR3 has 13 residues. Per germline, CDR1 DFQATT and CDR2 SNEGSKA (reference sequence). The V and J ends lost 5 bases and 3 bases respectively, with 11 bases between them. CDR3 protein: CSAEDQINQPQHF. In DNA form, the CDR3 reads TGCAGTGCTGAGGACCAAATCAATCAGCCCCAGCATTTT.

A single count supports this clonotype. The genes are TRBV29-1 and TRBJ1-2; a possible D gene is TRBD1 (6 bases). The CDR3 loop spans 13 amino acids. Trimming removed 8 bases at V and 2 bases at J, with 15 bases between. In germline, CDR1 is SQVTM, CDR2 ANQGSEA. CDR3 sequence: CSIKDSVNYGYTF. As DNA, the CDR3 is TGCAGCATTAAGGACAGCGTCAACTATGGCTACACCTTC.

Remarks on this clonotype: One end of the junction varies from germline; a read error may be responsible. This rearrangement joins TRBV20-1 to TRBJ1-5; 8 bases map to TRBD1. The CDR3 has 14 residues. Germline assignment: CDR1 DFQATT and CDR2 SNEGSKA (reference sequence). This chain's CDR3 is CSAREAGGGQSQHF. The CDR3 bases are TGCAGTGCTAGAGAGGCAGGGGGCGGTCAGTCCCAGCATTTT.

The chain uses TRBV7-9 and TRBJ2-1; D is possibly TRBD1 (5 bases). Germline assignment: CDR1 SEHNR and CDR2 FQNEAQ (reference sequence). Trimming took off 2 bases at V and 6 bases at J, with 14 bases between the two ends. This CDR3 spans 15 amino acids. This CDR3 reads CASSLSQGLSNEQFF. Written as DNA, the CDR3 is TGTGCCAGCAGCTTAAGTCAGGGATTAAGCAATGAGCAGTTCTTC.

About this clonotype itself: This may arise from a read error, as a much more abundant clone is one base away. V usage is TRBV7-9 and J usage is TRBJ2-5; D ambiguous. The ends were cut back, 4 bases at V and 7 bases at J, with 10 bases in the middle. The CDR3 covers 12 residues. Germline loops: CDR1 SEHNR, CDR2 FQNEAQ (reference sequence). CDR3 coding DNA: TGTGCCAGCAGCTCGTATAAAGGGACCCAGTACTTC. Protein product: CASSSYKGTQYF.

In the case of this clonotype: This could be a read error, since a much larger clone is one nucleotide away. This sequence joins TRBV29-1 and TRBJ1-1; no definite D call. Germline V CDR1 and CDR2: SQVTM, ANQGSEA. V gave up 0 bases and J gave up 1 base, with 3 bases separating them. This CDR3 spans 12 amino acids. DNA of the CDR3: TGCAGCGTTGAAGACCGGAACACTGAAGCTTTCTTT. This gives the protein CSVEDRNTEAFF.

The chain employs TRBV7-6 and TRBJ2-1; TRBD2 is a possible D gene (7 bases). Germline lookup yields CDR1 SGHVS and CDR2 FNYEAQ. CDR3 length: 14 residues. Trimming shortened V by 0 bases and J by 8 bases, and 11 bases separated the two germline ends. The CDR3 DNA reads TGTGCCAGCAGCTTAGCGGGGGGGCTGGATGAGCAGTTCTTC. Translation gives CASSLAGGLDEQFF.

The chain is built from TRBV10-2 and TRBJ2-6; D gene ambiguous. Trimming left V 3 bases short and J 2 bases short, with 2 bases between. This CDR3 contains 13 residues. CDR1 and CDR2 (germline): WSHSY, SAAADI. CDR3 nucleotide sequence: TGCGCCAGCAGTGACCCTGGGGCCAACGTCCTGACTTTC. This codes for CASSDPGANVLTF.

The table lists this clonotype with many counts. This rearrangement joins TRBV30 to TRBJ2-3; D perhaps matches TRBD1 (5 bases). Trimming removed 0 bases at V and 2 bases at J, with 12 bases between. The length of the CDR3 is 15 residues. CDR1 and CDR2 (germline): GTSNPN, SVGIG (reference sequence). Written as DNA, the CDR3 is TGTGCCTGGAGTGTAGGGGCACAGGACACAGATACGCAGTATTTT. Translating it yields CAWSVGAQDTDTQYF.

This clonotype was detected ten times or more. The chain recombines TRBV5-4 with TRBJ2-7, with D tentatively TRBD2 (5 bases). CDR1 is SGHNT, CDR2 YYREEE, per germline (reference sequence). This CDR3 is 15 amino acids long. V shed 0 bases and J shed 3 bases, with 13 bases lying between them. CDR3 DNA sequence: TGTGCCAGCAGCTTGGGTCGGGGTAGTAGCTACGAGCAGTACTTC. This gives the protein CASSLGRGSSYEQYF.

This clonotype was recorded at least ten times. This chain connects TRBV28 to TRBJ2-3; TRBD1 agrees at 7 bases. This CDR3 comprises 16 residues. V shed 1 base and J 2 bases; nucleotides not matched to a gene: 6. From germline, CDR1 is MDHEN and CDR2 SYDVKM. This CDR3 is CASSLYPTGPTDTQYF. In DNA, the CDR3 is TGTGCCAGCAGTTTATACCCGACAGGGCCCACAGATACGCAGTATTTT.

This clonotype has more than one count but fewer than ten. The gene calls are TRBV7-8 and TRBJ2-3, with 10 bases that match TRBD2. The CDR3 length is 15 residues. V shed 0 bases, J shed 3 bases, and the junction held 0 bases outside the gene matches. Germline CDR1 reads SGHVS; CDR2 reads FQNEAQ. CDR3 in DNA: TGTGCCAGCAGCTTAGCAGCGGGGGGGACAGATACGCAGTATTTT. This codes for CASSLAAGGTDTQYF.